This T cell receptor (beta chain) was profiled in a study of shared clonotypes between healthy human individuals. Method: immunoSEQ multiplex PCR; TCRdb's copy keeps in-frame clones and lacks some. The table includes about 2.3 million clones, more than 80% detected once. Germline V lookup: CDR1 MDHEN, CDR2 SYDVKM. The CDR3 runs 14 residues. V was trimmed by 7 bases and J by 0 bases, leaving 13 bases between them. The chain combines TRBV28 with TRBJ2-7; a weak D match, TRBD1 (6 bases). The clonotype was recovered from a man aged 18 to 30 in good health. Some clones in this sample may be carry-over from other donors' samples. Material for sequencing was naive CD4+ T cells from PBMCs. Sample subset: CD45RA+ positively selected. CDR3 nucleotide sequence: TGTGCCAGCACCACCAGGGGTCACTCCTACGAGCAGTACTTC. It is translated as CASTTRGHSYEQYF. The whole variable domain, remainder taken from reference TRBV28 and TRBJ2-7, is DVKVTQSSRYLVKRTGEKVFLECVQDMDHENMFWYRQDPGLGLRLIYFSYDVKMKEKGDIPEGYSVSREKKERFSLILESASTNQTSMYLCASTTRGHSYEQYFGPGTRLTVT.